This T cell receptor (beta chain) is drawn from a study of shared clonotypes between healthy human individuals. CDR1 and CDR2 (germline): SGHRS, YFSETQ. The J segment lost 4 bases and the V segment lost 1 base, leaving 4 bases of the junction unmatched. The CDR3 extends over 14 amino acids. Only in-frame clones appear in the TCRdb table, and some are missing; sequencing was by immunoSEQ multiplex PCR. The sample includes fewer than 3 million clones, 85% to 95% of them seen just once. This TCR came from a man younger than 35 in good health. Some clones in this sample may be carry-over from other donors' samples. The J gene is TRBJ1-2, the V gene TRBV5-1; 7 nucleotides match TRBD1. Specimen: naive CD4+ T cells from PBMCs. The sample's subset: CD45RA+ positively selected. The CDR3 here is CASSLITGVYGYTF. Here the CDR3 DNA reads TGCGCCAGCAGCTTGATAACAGGGGTCTATGGCTACACCTTC.